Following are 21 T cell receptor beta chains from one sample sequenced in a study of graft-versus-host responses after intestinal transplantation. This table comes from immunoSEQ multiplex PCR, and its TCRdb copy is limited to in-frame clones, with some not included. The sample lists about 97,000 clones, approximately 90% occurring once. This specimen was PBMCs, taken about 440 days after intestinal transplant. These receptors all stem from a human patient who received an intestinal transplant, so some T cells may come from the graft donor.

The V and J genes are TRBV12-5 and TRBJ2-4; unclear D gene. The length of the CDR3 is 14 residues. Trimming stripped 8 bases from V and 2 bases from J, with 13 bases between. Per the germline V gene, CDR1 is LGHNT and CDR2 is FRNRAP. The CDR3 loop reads CASTPDDPKNIQYF. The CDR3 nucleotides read TGTGCTAGTACCCCAGACGACCCCAAAAACATTCAGTACTTC.

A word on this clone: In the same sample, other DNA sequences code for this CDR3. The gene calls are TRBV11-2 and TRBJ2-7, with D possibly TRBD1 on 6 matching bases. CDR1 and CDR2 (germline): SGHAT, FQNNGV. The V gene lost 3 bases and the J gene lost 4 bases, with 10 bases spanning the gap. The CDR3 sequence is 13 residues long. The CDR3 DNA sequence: TGTGCCAGCAGCTTGGAGGACAGTTACGAGCAGTACTTC. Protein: CASSLEDSYEQYF.

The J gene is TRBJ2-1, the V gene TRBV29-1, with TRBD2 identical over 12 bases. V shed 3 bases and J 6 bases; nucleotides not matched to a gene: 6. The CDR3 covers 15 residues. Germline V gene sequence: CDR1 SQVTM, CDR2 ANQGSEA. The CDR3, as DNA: TGCAGCGTTGAGTTCCTAGCGGGGGGGCCCAATGAGCAGTTCTTC. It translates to CSVEFLAGGPNEQFF.

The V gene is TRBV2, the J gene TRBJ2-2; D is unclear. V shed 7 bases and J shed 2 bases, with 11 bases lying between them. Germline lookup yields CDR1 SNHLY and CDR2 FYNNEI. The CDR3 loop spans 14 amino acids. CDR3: CASTTTPNTGELFF. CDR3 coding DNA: TGTGCCAGCACCACGACACCTAACACCGGGGAGCTGTTTTTT.

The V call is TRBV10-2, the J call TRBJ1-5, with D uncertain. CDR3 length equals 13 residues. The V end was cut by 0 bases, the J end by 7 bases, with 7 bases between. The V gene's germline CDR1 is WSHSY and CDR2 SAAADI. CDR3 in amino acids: CASSESVGQPQHF. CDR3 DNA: TGCGCCAGCAGTGAGTCGGTCGGACAGCCCCAGCATTTT.

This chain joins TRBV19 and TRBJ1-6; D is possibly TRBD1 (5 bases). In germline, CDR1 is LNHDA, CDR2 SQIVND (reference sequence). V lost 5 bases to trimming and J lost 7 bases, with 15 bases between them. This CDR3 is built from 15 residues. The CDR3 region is CASSLWQGRNSPLHF. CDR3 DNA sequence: TGTGCCAGTAGTCTGTGGCAGGGTCGGAATTCACCCCTCCACTTT.

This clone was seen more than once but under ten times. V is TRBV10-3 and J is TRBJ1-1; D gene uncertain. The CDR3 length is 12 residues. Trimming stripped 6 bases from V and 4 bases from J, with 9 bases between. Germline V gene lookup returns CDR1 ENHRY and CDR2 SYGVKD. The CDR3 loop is CAIRQEGTEAFF. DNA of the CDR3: TGTGCCATCAGGCAGGAGGGCACTGAAGCTTTCTTT.

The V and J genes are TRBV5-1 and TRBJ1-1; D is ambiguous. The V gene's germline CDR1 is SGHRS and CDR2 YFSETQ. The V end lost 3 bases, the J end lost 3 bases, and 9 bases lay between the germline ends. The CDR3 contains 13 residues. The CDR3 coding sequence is TGCGCCAGCAGCTGGATGAGGGACACTGAAGCTTTCTTT. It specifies CASSWMRDTEAFF. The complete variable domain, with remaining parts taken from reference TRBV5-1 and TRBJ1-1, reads KAGVTQTPRYLIKTRGQQVTLSCSPISGHRSVSWYQQTPGQGLQFLFEYFSETQRNKGNFPGRFSGRQFSNSRSEMNVSTLELGDSALYLCASSWMRDTEAFFGQGTRLTVV.

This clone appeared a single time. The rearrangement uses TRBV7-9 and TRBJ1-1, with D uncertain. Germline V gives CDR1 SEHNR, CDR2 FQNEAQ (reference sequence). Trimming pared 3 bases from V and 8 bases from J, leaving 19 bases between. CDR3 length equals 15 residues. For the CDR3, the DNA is TGTGCCAGCAGCTTGGAAGGCAGGCCGGTCAGGGAAGCTTTCTTT. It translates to CASSLEGRPVREAFF.

The CDR3 bases are TGTGCCAGCAGCTTAGCGTCCTACGAGCAGTACTTC. It specifies CASSLASYEQYF. This chain joins TRBV11-2 and TRBJ2-7; no firm D call. The CDR3 covers 12 residues. The germline V gene has CDR1 SGHAT and CDR2 FQNNGV. Trimming took 1 base from V and 1 from J, leaving 2 bases between them.

Written as DNA, the CDR3 is TGTGCCAGCAGCCTAGCGGGGGCCGGGGATGAGCAGTTCTTC. It is translated as CASSLAGAGDEQFF. This sequence joins TRBV6-6 and TRBJ2-1; 10 bases fit TRBD2. This CDR3 has 14 residues. Per the germline V gene, CDR1 is MNHNY and CDR2 is SVGAGI (reference sequence). J gave up 8 bases and V 6 bases, and 7 bases lay outside the gene matches.

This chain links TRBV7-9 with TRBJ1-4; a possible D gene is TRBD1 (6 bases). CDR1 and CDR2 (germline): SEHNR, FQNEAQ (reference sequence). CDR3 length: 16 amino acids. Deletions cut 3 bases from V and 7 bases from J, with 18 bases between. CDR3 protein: CASSLLGARSGEKLFF. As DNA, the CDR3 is TGTGCCAGCAGCTTGCTGGGGGCGCGGTCTGGTGAAAAACTGTTTTTT.

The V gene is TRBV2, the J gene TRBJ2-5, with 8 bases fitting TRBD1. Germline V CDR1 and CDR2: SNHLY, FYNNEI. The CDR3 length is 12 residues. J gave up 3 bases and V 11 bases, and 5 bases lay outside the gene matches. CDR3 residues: CAARGQEETQYF. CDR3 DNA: TGTGCCGCACGGGGACAGGAAGAGACCCAGTACTTC.

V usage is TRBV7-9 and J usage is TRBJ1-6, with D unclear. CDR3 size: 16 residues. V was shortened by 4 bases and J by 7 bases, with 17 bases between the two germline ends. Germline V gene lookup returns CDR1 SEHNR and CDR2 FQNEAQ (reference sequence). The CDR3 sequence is CASSSTRPARNSPLHF. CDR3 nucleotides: TGTGCCAGCAGCTCAACCCGGCCCGCCAGGAATTCACCCCTCCACTTT.

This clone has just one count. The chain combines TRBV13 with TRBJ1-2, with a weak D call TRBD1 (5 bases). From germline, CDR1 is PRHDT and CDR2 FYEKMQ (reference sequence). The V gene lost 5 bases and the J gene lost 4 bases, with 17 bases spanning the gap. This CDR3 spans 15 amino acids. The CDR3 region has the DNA TGTGCCAGCAGCCGAACGGGGGAGACGATCTATGGCTACACCTTC. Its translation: CASSRTGETIYGYTF. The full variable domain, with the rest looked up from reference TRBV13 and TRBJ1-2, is AAGVIQSPRHLIKEKRETATLKCYPIPRHDTVYWYQQGPGQDPQFLISFYEKMQSDKGSIPDRFSAQQFSDYHSELNMSSLELGDSALYFCASSRTGETIYGYTFGSGTRLTVV.

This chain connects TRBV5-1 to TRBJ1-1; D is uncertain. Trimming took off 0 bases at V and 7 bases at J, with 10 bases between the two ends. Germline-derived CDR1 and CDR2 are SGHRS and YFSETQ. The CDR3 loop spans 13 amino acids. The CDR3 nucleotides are TGCGCCAGCAGCTTGGGAGGAGTGGGTGAAGCTTTCTTT. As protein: CASSLGGVGEAFF.

The CDR3 region has the DNA TGCGCCAGCAGTGGGCCTTCTGGTGAAGCTTTCTTT. Its protein product is CASSGPSGEAFF. The rearrangement links TRBV5-1 to TRBJ1-1; D unresolved. Trimming took off 5 bases at V and 7 bases at J, with 12 bases between the two ends. The CDR3 sequence is 12 residues long. The germline V gene encodes CDR1 SGHRS and CDR2 YFSETQ.

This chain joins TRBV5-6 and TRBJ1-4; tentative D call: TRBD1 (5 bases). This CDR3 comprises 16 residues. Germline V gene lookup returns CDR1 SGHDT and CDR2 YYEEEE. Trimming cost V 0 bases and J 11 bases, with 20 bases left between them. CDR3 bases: TGTGCCAGCAGCTTGGGGGGCGCGGACCCGACCCGGAAACTGTTTTTT. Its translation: CASSLGGADPTRKLFF.

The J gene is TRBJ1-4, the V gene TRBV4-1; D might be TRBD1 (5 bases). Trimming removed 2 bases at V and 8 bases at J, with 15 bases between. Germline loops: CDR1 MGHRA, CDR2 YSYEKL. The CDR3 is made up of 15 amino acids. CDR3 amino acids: CASSQWGGEVEKLFF. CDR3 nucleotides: TGCGCCAGCAGCCAATGGGGAGGGGAGGTGGAAAAACTGTTTTTT.

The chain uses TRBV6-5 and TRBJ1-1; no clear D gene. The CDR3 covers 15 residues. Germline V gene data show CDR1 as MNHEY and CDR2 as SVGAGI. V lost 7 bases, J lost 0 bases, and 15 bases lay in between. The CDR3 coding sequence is TGTGCCAGCACCCTAACCCGAGGTATGAACACTGAAGCTTTCTTT. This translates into CASTLTRGMNTEAFF.

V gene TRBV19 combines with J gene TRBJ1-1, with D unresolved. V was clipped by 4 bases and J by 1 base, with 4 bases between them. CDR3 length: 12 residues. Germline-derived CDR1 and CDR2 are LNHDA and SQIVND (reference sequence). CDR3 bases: TGTGCCAGTAGTAGGCCGAACACTGAAGCTTTCTTT. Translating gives CASSRPNTEAFF.